This T cell receptor beta chain was sequenced during a study of beta chain features in type 1 diabetes. It was via CD45RO/CCR7/CD25/CD127/CD95/CD27 that CD4+ naive, central memory, regulatory and stem cell-like memory cells were sorted. Whole-study results and caveats: TCRB repertoires of naive, central memory and Treg cells appeared more similar among patients than among healthy donors.

Germline CDR1 and CDR2: LNHDA and SQIVND (reference sequence). Trimming removed 5 bases from V and 5 bases from J; junction bases left unmatched: 9. The CDR3 sequence is 15 residues long. Isolated RNA was reverse transcribed in full, so expressed TCRB transcripts were sequenced. The data were produced by immunoSEQ multiplex PCR, yet TCRdb's version contains in-frame clones alone and is incomplete. The repertoire has 310,000 or so clones, approximately 10% of them found once; the top ten carry approximately 0.016%. This clone was counted between two and nine times. Its antigen is still unknown. The sample taken for sequencing was naive CD4+ T cells from blood. The TCR comes from a woman between 25 and 40 years old in good health. The chain carries TRBV19 and TRBJ1-5; TRBD1 matches 7 bases. The CDR3 DNA reads as TGTGCCAGTAGTTTCGTCGGGACAGACCATCAGCCCCAGCATTTT. It yields the protein CASSFVGTDHQPQHF.